This T cell receptor (beta chain) emerged from a study of T-cell memory formation after mild COVID-19. Study-level points and caveats: Pre-infection memory already had some responding clones, implying cross-reactive memory joined.

The V gene's germline CDR1 is ENHRY and CDR2 SYGVKD. The CDR3 loop spans 11 amino acids. Between the trimmed V and J ends, which lost 6 bases and 2 bases, there was a span of 3 bases. This clonotype has a handful of counts. The antigen is not known. TCRdb recomputed calls from the 5' RACE reads with MiXCR, one row per CDR3 protein. The sample holds 470,000 or so distinct CDR3 sequences, 18% seen once. The chain is built from TRBV10-3 and TRBJ2-3; no clear D gene. Sequencing was carried out using PBMCs or a T cell subset sorted from them (not recorded which). The TCR originated in a man between 18 and 29 years old who had mild COVID-19 (a few samples of this study predate the infection). Cell type and time point are not known. The CDR3 sequence: CAISLTDTQYF. In nucleotides, the CDR3 is TGTGCCATCAGCCTCACAGATACGCAGTATTTT.